A single sample gave rise to the 8 T cell receptor beta chains below, sequenced in a study of CD8+ T cells in alopecia areata. Reverse transcribed after extraction, RNA yielded cDNA as the sequencing template. The repertoire was sequenced with immunoSEQ multiplex PCR; TCRdb's copy has only in-frame clones and lacks some. The sample has around 170,000 clones, 45% to 60% seen once. Indicated treatment: oral pan-JAK inhibitor, 5-10 mg twice daily. The sequencing here drew on CD8+ T cells sorted from blood, taken around week 54, from a patient treated with tofacitinib. The receptors derive from a human donor with alopecia areata.

V is TRBV5-1 and J is TRBJ2-7, with D perhaps TRBD1 or TRBD2 (5 bases each). Germline loops: CDR1 SGHRS, CDR2 YFSETQ. V was cut by 4 bases and J by 0 bases, with 8 bases left in between. The CDR3 sequence is 13 residues long. The CDR3 nucleotides are TGCGCCAGCAGCCTGGGGGTCTCCTACGAGCAGTACTTC. This gives the protein CASSLGVSYEQYF.

The table lists this clone with a few counts. This chain joins TRBV5-6 and TRBJ2-7; 10 bases are shared with TRBD2. V gave up 5 bases and J gave up 3 bases; unmatched junction bases: 2. Germline V CDR1 and CDR2: SGHDT, YYEEEE. This CDR3 has 13 amino acids. The CDR3 DNA reads TGTGCCAGCAGAGCGGGGGGGCTCTACGAGCAGTACTTC. It yields the protein CASRAGGLYEQYF. The whole variable domain, remainder taken from reference TRBV5-6 and TRBJ2-7, is DAGVTQSPTHLIKTRGQQVTLRCSPKSGHDTVSWYQQALGQGPQFIFQYYEEEERQRGNFPDRFSGHQFPNYSSELNVNALLLGDSALYLCASRAGGLYEQYFGPGTRLTVT.

This chain uses TRBV30 with TRBJ2-3; 7 bases map to TRBD2. CDR1 and CDR2 (germline): GTSNPN, SVGIG (reference sequence). The CDR3 runs to 14 residues. J lost 1 base, V lost 0 bases, and 1 base had no gene match. DNA for the CDR3: TGTGCCTGGAGTGTGGGGGGGGGCACAGATACGCAGTATTTT. Encoded protein: CAWSVGGGTDTQYF. Supplemented by reference TRBV30 and TRBJ2-3, the full variable domain reads SQTIHQWPATLVQPVGSPLSLECTVEGTSNPNLYWYRQAAGRGLQLLFYSVGIGQISSEVPQNLSASRPQDRQFILSSKKLLLSDSGFYLCAWSVGGGTDTQYFGPGTRLTVL.

The chain combines TRBV2 with TRBJ1-2; D possibly corresponds to TRBD1 (5 bases). The V and J ends lost 8 bases and 4 bases respectively, with 17 bases between them. From germline, CDR1 is SNHLY and CDR2 FYNNEI. CDR3 length: 14 residues. CDR3 protein: CASGPLGPAYGYTF. CDR3 DNA: TGTGCCAGCGGACCGTTGGGACCGGCCTATGGCTACACCTTC.

The sample holds a few counts of this clone. V is TRBV6-1 and J is TRBJ1-6; D unclear. V shed 3 bases and J shed 5 bases, with 11 bases lying between them. The CDR3 loop spans 15 amino acids. Germline assignment: CDR1 MNHNS and CDR2 SASEGT. In DNA, the CDR3 is TGTGCCAGCAGTGATGCGGGGAGGGATAATTCACCCCTCCACTTT. Its protein is CASSDAGRDNSPLHF.

This clone occurred a few times. The chain joins TRBV11-2 to TRBJ2-3; 11 bases match TRBD2. This CDR3 region has 15 residues. V gave up 4 bases and J gave up 6 bases; unmatched junction bases: 6. From germline, CDR1 is SGHAT and CDR2 FQNNGV. CDR3 protein: CASSYSGGAVDTQYF. For the CDR3, the DNA is TGTGCCAGCAGCTATAGCGGGGGGGCCGTGGATACGCAGTATTTT.

The chain has TRBV5-4 and TRBJ1-1; 8 nucleotides line up with TRBD1. This CDR3 has 14 amino acids. Germline CDR1 reads SGHNT; CDR2 reads YYREEE (reference sequence). V shed 3 bases, J shed 4 bases, and the junction held 5 bases outside the gene matches. The DNA of the CDR3 is TGTGCCAGCAGCTACAGGGGGGCCGGCACTGAAGCTTTCTTT. Translating gives CASSYRGAGTEAFF.

The rearrangement joins TRBV19 to TRBJ1-1, with a weak D call TRBD1 (6 bases). The CDR3 runs 16 residues. Trimming left V 5 bases short and J 6 bases short, with 22 bases between. Germline V gives CDR1 LNHDA, CDR2 SQIVND (reference sequence). The CDR3 DNA sequence: TGTGCCAGTAGTCCCCGGGACAACCGGGTGAATGCTGAAGCTTTCTTT. Translating gives CASSPRDNRVNAEAFF.